The 21 T cell receptor beta chains presented below share a single source sample, sequenced in a study of cytomegalovirus exposure and HLA in healthy donors. Vbeta (60) and Jbeta (13) primers were used in the PCR. Produced via immunoSEQ multiplex PCR; TCRdb's table is partial and in-frame only. In the table there are about 120,000 clones, about three quarters of which are singletons. What was sequenced was PBMCs. The receptors derive from a man in his sixties in good health and CMV-seropositive.

V and J are TRBV28 and TRBJ2-7, with 9 bases aligning to TRBD1. CDR3 length: 14 amino acids. CDR1 is MDHEN and CDR2 is SYDVKM in the germline V gene. Losses at the gene ends were 6 bases for V and 3 bases for J; bases not matched to a gene: 6. In DNA form, the CDR3 reads TGTGCCAGCAGCCCGGGACAGGGAATCTACGAGCAGTACTTC. This codes for CASSPGQGIYEQYF.

The table lists this clone with a few counts. This chain links TRBV5-1 with TRBJ1-2, with TRBD1 matching 8 bases. This CDR3 is built from 15 residues. The germline V gene encodes CDR1 SGHRS and CDR2 YFSETQ. V was pared by 0 bases and J by 4 bases, with 5 bases of the junction left unmatched. DNA for the CDR3: TGCGCCAGCAGCTTGGCCAGGGGGCGCATCTATGGCTACACCTTC. Translating gives CASSLARGRIYGYTF.

A few counts support this clone. The chain combines TRBV5-1 with TRBJ2-2; TRBD1 agrees at 7 bases. The junction had 5 bases not matched to a gene; V was cut back by 0 bases and J by 0 bases. Germline V gene sequence: CDR1 SGHRS, CDR2 YFSETQ. CDR3 length equals 17 residues. The CDR3 loop reads CASSLDRGLSNTGELFF. Here the CDR3 DNA reads TGCGCCAGCAGCTTGGACAGGGGCCTCTCGAACACCGGGGAGCTGTTTTTT.

This clone was detected a few times. The chain couples TRBV28 to TRBJ1-2; D uncertain. Trimming took off 3 bases at V and 4 bases at J, with 12 bases between the two ends. The CDR3 consists of 14 residues. Germline-derived CDR1 and CDR2 are MDHEN and SYDVKM. CDR3 loop: CASSFELRSYGYTF. The DNA of the CDR3 is TGTGCCAGCAGTTTTGAACTCCGAAGCTATGGCTACACCTTC.

The chain links TRBV5-4 to TRBJ2-5, with D perhaps assigned TRBD1 or TRBD2 (7 bases each). The DNA matches TRBJ2-7 better at its end, which makes the J call doubtful. The CDR3 consists of 16 residues. The V gene's germline CDR1 is SGHNT and CDR2 YYREEE (reference sequence). The CDR3 region has the DNA TGTGCCAGCAGCCTGGGGGGGCGGGACAGATCCTACGAGCAGTACTTC. As protein: CASSLGGRDRSYEQYF.

V gene TRBV30 combines with J gene TRBJ2-7, with D maybe TRBD1 (6 bases). The CDR3 contains 12 residues. CDR1 is GTSNPN, CDR2 SVGIG, per germline (reference sequence). The V and J ends lost 4 bases and 2 bases respectively, with 9 bases between them. The CDR3 nucleotides read TGTGCCTGGACCAGGGGAGCCTACGAGCAGTACTTC. Translating gives CAWTRGAYEQYF.

This chain connects TRBV30 to TRBJ1-6; D is unclear. The CDR3 length is 17 residues. Germline V gene data show CDR1 as GTSNPN and CDR2 as SVGIG (reference sequence). V was shortened by 3 bases and J by 8 bases, with 23 bases between the two germline ends. The CDR3 sequence: CAWRPGSPAIFYSPLHF. CDR3 sequence (DNA): TGTGCCTGGAGACCCGGGTCACCGGCTATTTTTTATTCACCCCTCCACTTT.

This chain connects TRBV28 to TRBJ2-7; 9 bases agree with TRBD1. CDR1 and CDR2 (germline): MDHEN, SYDVKM. With V trimmed by 4 bases and J by 3 bases, 10 bases remained unmatched. CDR3 size: 16 residues. The CDR3 sequence is CASSSFWTGVGYEQYF. CDR3 sequence (DNA): TGTGCCAGCAGTTCCTTCTGGACAGGGGTGGGCTACGAGCAGTACTTC.

This CDR3 is CSVAMGSSYNEQFF. CDR3 coding DNA: TGCAGCGTCGCGATGGGGAGCTCCTACAATGAGCAGTTCTTC. This rearrangement joins TRBV29-1 to TRBJ2-1, with a weak D call TRBD2 (5 bases). The CDR3 loop spans 14 amino acids. V gave up 6 bases and J gave up 0 bases, with 12 bases separating them. Germline V gene data show CDR1 as SQVTM and CDR2 as ANQGSEA.

The chain couples TRBV28 to TRBJ2-6; D not resolved. This CDR3 has 15 amino acids. V dropped 8 bases and J dropped 0 bases, with 11 bases sitting between them. CDR1 is MDHEN and CDR2 is SYDVKM in the germline V gene. The CDR3 loop is CASRTSSSGANVLTF. In DNA, the CDR3 is TGTGCCAGCCGTACCTCGAGCTCTGGGGCCAACGTCCTGACTTTC.

This chain uses TRBV5-1 with TRBJ1-6; D is ambiguous. The CDR3 runs 13 residues. Germline V gene sequence: CDR1 SGHRS, CDR2 YFSETQ. Trimming cost V 7 bases and J 0 bases, with 5 bases left between them. The CDR3 DNA reads as TGCGCCAGCGCGAGCTCCTATAATTCACCCCTCCACTTT. This codes for CASASSYNSPLHF.

This clone has just a few counts. CDR3 loop: CASSFNRGRHKEKLFF. The DNA of the CDR3 is TGTGCCAGCAGCTTCAACAGGGGTCGCCATAAGGAAAAACTGTTTTTT. V gene TRBV7-8 combines with J gene TRBJ1-4; 7 positions match TRBD1. From germline, CDR1 is SGHVS and CDR2 FQNEAQ. V lost 3 bases and J lost 8; bases outside the gene matches: 12. CDR3 length: 16 amino acids.

This clone was counted only a few times. This chain connects TRBV6-1 to TRBJ2-1, with 7 bases matching TRBD1. The ends lost 1 base at V and 15 bases at J; junction bases unmatched: 3. The germline CDR1 and CDR2 sequences are MNHNS and SASEGT. This CDR3 is built from 11 residues. The CDR3 DNA follows: TGTGCCAGCAGTGAAGAGGGGGCGACGTTCTTC. Translation gives CASSEEGATFF.

The chain has TRBV4-1 and TRBJ1-4; the D gene is possibly TRBD1 (5 bases). Germline V gene data show CDR1 as MGHRA and CDR2 as YSYEKL. The ends were cut back, 4 bases at V and 8 bases at J, with 23 bases in the middle. This CDR3 is built from 17 residues. The CDR3 is CASSLKPPREVGEKLFF. The CDR3 coding sequence is TGCGCCAGCAGCCTCAAGCCCCCCAGGGAGGTAGGGGAAAAACTGTTTTTT.

This chain links TRBV6-1 with TRBJ1-2; the match to TRBD1 covers 8 bases. Looked up from germline, CDR1 is MNHNS and CDR2 is SASEGT. V was pared by 3 bases and J by 7 bases, with 4 bases of the junction left unmatched. The CDR3 extends over 13 amino acids. CDR3 loop: CASSDRGLPGYTF. The CDR3 DNA is TGTGCCAGCAGTGACAGGGGGCTCCCTGGCTACACCTTC.

The gene calls are TRBV6-6 and TRBJ1-1, with 7 nucleotides matching TRBD1. V was pared by 5 bases and J by 4 bases, with 13 bases of the junction left unmatched. The CDR3 runs to 16 residues. Germline V gives CDR1 MNHNY, CDR2 SVGAGI (reference sequence). The CDR3 DNA reads TGTGCCAGCAGTCCCGCCTTGACAGGGTTGGTCACTGAAGCTTTCTTT. It yields the protein CASSPALTGLVTEAFF.

This clone came up a few times. The chain employs TRBV18 and TRBJ1-2, with D uncertain. Trimming pared 6 bases from V and 4 bases from J, leaving 15 bases between. Germline CDR1 reads KGHSH; CDR2 reads LQKENI. The CDR3 totals 14 residues. CDR3 region: CASSGRPEVYGYTF. For the CDR3, the DNA is TGTGCCAGCTCCGGCAGACCGGAGGTCTATGGCTACACCTTC.

V usage is TRBV4-1 and J usage is TRBJ2-2; 7 nucleotides agree with TRBD1. Germline assignment: CDR1 MGHRA and CDR2 YSYEKL. The CDR3 is 15 amino acids. V gave up 4 bases and J gave up 4 bases; unmatched junction bases: 6. CDR3 sequence: CASSLRTGSTGELFF. The CDR3 bases are TGCGCCAGCAGCCTAAGGACAGGATCCACCGGGGAGCTGTTTTTT.

The chain couples TRBV7-9 to TRBJ2-3; 14 bases fit TRBD2. The CDR3 extends over 17 amino acids. J lost 3 bases, V lost 6 bases, and 8 bases had no gene match. The germline gives CDR1 SEHNR, CDR2 FQNEAQ (reference sequence). CDR3 region: CASRGLAGERTTDTQYF. The CDR3 DNA reads as TGTGCCAGCAGGGGACTAGCGGGAGAGCGGACAACAGATACGCAGTATTTT.

In its sample, this clone was seen once. The CDR3 here is CASRYVGNRGLNTEAFF. The CDR3 coding sequence is TGTGCCAGCAGGTACGTGGGGAACAGGGGCCTGAACACTGAAGCTTTCTTT. The chain is built from TRBV7-9 and TRBJ1-1; TRBD1 agrees at 7 bases. Per germline, CDR1 SEHNR and CDR2 FQNEAQ (reference sequence). The trim removed 6 bases at V and 0 bases at J, leaving 13 bases unmatched. The CDR3 length is 17 residues.

V usage is TRBV5-1 and J usage is TRBJ1-2; possible D gene TRBD1, 6 bases. V lost 5 bases, J lost 4 bases, and 15 bases lay in between. The CDR3 totals 14 residues. Germline lookup yields CDR1 SGHRS and CDR2 YFSETQ. The CDR3 sequence: CASRLQGDPYGYTF. The CDR3 nucleotides read TGCGCCAGCAGATTACAGGGAGACCCCTATGGCTACACCTTC.